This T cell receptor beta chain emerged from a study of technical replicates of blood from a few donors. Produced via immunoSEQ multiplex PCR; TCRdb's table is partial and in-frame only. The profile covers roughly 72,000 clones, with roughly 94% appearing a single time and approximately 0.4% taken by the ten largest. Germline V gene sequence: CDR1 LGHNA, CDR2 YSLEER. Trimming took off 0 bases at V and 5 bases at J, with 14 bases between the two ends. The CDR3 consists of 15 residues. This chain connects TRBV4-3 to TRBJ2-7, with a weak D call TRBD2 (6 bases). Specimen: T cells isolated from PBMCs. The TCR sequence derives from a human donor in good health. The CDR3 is CASSQDWRGLDEQYF. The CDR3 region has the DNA TGCGCCAGCAGCCAAGATTGGAGGGGTCTCGACGAGCAGTACTTC.